This TCR beta chain came from a study of identical twins. Whole-study findings and limits: Abundant cord blood beta clonotypes carried fewer insertions; memory repertoires showed none. A cross-sectional statistical analysis, not follow-up of the same donors, supported the conclusions.

In regard to this clonotype: Its specificity is unknown.

The germline CDR1 and CDR2 sequences are SGHNT and YYREEE (reference sequence). Losses at the gene ends were 6 bases for V and 7 bases for J; bases not matched to a gene: 2. The CDR3 is 13 residues long. Healthy Caucasians were all of the donors. TCRdb passed the 5' RACE reads through MiXCR, listing each CDR3 protein once. The table records 450,000 or so distinct CDR3 sequences, roughly an eighth of them present only once. The sample also formed part of further work on yellow fever vaccine responses in identical twins. From that paper: Among the twins, the vaccine T cell response reportedly seemed partly convergent and partly personalized.

The chain links TRBV5-4 to TRBJ2-1, with TRBD2 matching over 12 bases. The TCR comes from a woman aged 18 to 35 in good health. What was sequenced was CD4+ T cells sorted from blood. DNA of the CDR3: TGTGCCAGCACTAGCGGGGGGGAGAATGAGCAGTTCTTC. Amino acids: CASTSGGENEQFF. Full variable domain (remainder filled in from reference TRBV5-4 and TRBJ2-1): ETGVTQSPTHLIKTRGQQVTLRCSSQSGHNTVSWYQQALGQGPQFIFQYYREEENGRGNFPPRFSGLQFPNYSSELNVNALELDDSALYLCASTSGGENEQFFGPGTRLTVL.